This TCR beta chain was profiled in a study of blood T cell repertoires in COVID-19. Overall study: Symptom resolution, clearance, or two negative PCRs marked the recovered donors of Cohort 3.

Individuals aged about 18 to 89 years were recruited from 24 US areas. Using immunoSEQ multiplex PCR, the repertoire was profiled, and TCRdb retains in-frame clones only, with some absent. The sample lists 200,000 to 250,000 clones, approximately 87% occurring once. Trimming took 2 bases from V and 1 from J, leaving 19 bases between them. Germline V gene data show CDR1 as SGHDT and CDR2 as YYEEEE. CDR3 length equals 19 residues. The gene calls are TRBV5-6 and TRBJ2-6; D perhaps matches TRBD2 (5 bases). This TCR was recovered from a woman in her forties or fifties in a cohort exposed to, infected with or recovered from COVID-19 (not recorded which). Input material: PBMCs or T cells enriched from blood (not recorded which). CDR3 DNA: TGTGCCAGCAGCTTCAAACTCCAGCGGCAGATATCTGGGGCCAACGTCCTGACTTTC. It codes for CASSFKLQRQISGANVLTF. The variable domain in full, with the rest retrieved from reference TRBV5-6 and TRBJ2-6, is DAGVTQSPTHLIKTRGQQVTLRCSPKSGHDTVSWYQQALGQGPQFIFQYYEEEERQRGNFPDRFSGHQFPNYSSELNVNALLLGDSALYLCASSFKLQRQISGANVLTFGAGSRLTVL.